This T cell receptor (beta chain) was captured by sequencing in a study of T cell responses to AZD1222 COVID-19 vaccine. The V gene lost 5 bases and the J gene lost 6 bases, with 17 bases spanning the gap. The germline V gene encodes CDR1 MNHEY and CDR2 SVGEGT. The CDR3 covers 14 residues. Whole-study results and caveats: Possibly, clonal diversity was underestimated; donors were largely white British and included more females. Sampling that yielded the repertoires occurred only after the peak T cell response.

Note on this clone: Its cognate antigen is unknown.

Sequencing used immunoSEQ multiplex PCR; TCRdb keeps in-frame clones, though not all of them. The data hold about 140,000 clones, with more than 80% observed a single time. Material: peripheral blood, obtained on day 0 of MenACWY control vaccination. This sequence originates from an adult in good health. The V call is TRBV6-2 or TRBV6-3, the J call TRBJ2-7, with TRBD1 as a possible D gene (6 bases). The chain's CDR3 is CASSRDTENTEQYF. CDR3 coding DNA: TGTGCCAGCAGTAGGGACACGGAGAACACCGAGCAGTACTTC.